This T cell receptor (beta chain) was profiled in a study of blood T cell repertoires in COVID-19. Authors' methods: Counts of nucleated cells, estimated from reference gene primer amplification, were obtained. The repertoire was sequenced with immunoSEQ multiplex PCR; TCRdb's copy has only in-frame clones and lacks some. The DNA gave D and trimming, while V, J and clone size come from that table. The profile shows tens of thousands of clones, approximately 85% of them singletons. The V gene end was trimmed by 3 bases and the J gene end by 4 bases; junction bases not matched to a gene: 0. CDR1 is SGHTA and CDR2 is FQGNSA in the germline V gene. The CDR3 runs 13 residues. Enrolment of Seattle patients took place during active infection, and they were followed longitudinally. In this sample, this clone turned up a few times.

The TCR comes from a woman older than 75 with COVID-19, enrolled during active disease. This sequence joins TRBV7-2 and TRBJ1-2; 9 bases match TRBD1. The sample consisted of peripheral blood. CDR3 DNA sequence: TGTGCCAGCAGCTTGACAGGGGGCTATGGCTACACCTTC. This gives the protein CASSLTGGYGYTF.